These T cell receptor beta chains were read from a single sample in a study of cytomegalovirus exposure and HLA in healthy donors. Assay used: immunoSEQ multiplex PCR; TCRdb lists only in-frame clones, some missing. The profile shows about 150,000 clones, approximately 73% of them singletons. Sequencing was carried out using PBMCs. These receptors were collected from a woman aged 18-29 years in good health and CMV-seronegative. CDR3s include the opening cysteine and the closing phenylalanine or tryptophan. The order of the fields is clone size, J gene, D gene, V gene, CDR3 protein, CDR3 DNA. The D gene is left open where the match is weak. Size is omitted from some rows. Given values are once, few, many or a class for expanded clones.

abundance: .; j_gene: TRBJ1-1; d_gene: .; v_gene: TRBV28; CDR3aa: CASSSSRGNTEAFF; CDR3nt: TGTGCCAGCAGTTCCTCCAGGGGGAACACTGAAGCTTTCTTT
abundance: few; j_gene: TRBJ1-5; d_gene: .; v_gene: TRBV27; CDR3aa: CASSFLGVSNQPQHF; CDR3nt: TGTGCCAGCAGTTTCCTCGGAGTTAGCAATCAGCCCCAGCATTTT
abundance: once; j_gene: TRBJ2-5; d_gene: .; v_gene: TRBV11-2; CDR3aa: CASSFGTQETQYF; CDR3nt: TGTGCCAGCAGTTTTGGGACACAAGAGACCCAGTACTTC
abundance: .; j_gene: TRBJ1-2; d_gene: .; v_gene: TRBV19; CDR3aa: CASSPQLRGRDGYTF; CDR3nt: TGTGCCAGCTCTCCCCAGCTCAGGGGCAGGGATGGCTACACCTTC
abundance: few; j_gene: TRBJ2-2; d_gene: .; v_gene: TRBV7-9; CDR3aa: CASSLGSPGAGELFF; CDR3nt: TGTGCCAGCAGCTTGGGTTCTCCAGGCGCCGGGGAGCTGTTTTTT
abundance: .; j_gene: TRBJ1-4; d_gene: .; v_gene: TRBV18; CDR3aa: CASSPKGISTNEKLFF; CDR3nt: TGTGCCAGCTCACCAAAGGGGATCTCAACTAATGAAAAACTGTTTTTT
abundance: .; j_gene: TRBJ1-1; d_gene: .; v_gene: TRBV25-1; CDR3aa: CASRWGPGQGAFF; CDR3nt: TGTGCCAGCAGATGGGGTCCGGGACAAGGAGCTTTCTTT
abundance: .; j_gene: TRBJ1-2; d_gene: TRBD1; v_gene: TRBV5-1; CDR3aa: CASSTGQGDGYTF; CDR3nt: TGCGCCAGCAGTACTGGACAGGGGGACGGCTACACCTTC
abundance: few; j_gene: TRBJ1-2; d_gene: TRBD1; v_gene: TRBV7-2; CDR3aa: CASSLQGAVGYTF; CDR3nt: TGTGCCAGCAGCTTACAGGGGGCAGTTGGCTACACCTTC
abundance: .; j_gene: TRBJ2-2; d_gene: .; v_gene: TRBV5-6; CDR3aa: CASSRLSDSNTGELFF; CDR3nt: TGTGCCAGCAGCCGCTTGTCGGACTCGAACACCGGGGAGCTGTTTTTT
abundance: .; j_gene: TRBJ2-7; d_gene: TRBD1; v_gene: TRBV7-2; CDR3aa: CASSTDRFSYEQYF; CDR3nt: TGTGCCAGCAGCACGGACAGGTTCTCCTACGAGCAGTACTTC
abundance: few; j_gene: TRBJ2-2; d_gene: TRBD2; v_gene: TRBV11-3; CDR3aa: CASSPTSGAPLFF; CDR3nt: TGTGCCAGCAGCCCCACTAGCGGGGCTCCGCTGTTTTTT
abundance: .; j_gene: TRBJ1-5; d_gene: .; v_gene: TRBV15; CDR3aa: CATSGFNQPQHF; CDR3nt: TGTGCCACCAGCGGCTTCAATCAGCCCCAGCATTTT
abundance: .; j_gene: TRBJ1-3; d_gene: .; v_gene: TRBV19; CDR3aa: CASAPSTSGNTIYF; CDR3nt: TGTGCCAGTGCTCCCAGTACCTCTGGAAACACCATATATTTT
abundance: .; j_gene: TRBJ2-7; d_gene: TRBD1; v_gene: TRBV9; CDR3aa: CASSVNQGASPYEQYF; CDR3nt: TGTGCCAGCAGCGTAAACCAGGGGGCAAGTCCCTACGAGCAGTACTTC
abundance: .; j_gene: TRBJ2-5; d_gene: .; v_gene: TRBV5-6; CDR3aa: CASSQQTGFGPETQYF; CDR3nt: TGTGCCAGCAGCCAGCAGACAGGTTTTGGTCCAGAGACCCAGTACTTC
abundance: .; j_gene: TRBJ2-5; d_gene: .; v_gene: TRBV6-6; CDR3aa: CASSRLLGPQETQYF; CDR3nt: TGTGCCAGCAGCCGCCTCCTAGGTCCCCAAGAGACCCAGTACTTC
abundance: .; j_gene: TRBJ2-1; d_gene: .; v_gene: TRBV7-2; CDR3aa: CASSLEDLNNEQFF; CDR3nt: TGTGCCAGCAGCTTAGAGGACTTAAACAATGAGCAGTTCTTC
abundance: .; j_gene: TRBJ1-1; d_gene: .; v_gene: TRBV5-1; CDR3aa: CASSLWGEEAFF; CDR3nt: TGCGCCAGCAGCTTGTGGGGAGAGGAAGCTTTCTTT
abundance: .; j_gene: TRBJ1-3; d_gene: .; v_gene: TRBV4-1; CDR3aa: CASSPFGGGTGNTIYF; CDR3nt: TGCGCCAGCAGTCCTTTTGGGGGCGGCACTGGAAACACCATATATTTT
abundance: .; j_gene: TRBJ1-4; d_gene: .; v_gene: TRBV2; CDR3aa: CASRSTGPEKLFF; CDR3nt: TGTGCCAGCAGATCGACAGGTCCTGAAAAACTGTTTTTT
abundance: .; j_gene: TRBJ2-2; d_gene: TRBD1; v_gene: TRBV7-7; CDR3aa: CASSSDQGATGELFF; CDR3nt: TGTGCCAGCAGCTCCGACCAGGGGGCTACCGGGGAGCTGTTTTTT
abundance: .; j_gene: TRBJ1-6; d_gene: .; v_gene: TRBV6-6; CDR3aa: CASGRDYNSPLHF; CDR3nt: TGTGCCAGCGGACGGGACTATAATTCACCCCTCCACTTT
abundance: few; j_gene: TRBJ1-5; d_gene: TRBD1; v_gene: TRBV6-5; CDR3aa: CASRPGGTQPQHF; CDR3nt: TGTGCCAGCAGACCAGGGGGCACCCAGCCCCAGCATTTT
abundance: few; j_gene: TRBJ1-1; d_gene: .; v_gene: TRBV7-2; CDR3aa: CASSFGGAPNTEAFF; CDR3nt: TGTGCCAGCAGCTTCGGGGGGGCCCCGAACACTGAAGCTTTCTTT
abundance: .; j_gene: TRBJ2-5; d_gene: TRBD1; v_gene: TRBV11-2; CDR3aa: CASSRGQGQETQYF; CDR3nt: TGTGCCAGCAGCAGGGGACAGGGCCAAGAGACCCAGTACTTC
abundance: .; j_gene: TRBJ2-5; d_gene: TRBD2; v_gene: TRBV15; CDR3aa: CATRFPRGGPKETQYF; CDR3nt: TGTGCCACCAGGTTCCCTCGGGGGGGACCGAAAGAGACCCAGTACTTC
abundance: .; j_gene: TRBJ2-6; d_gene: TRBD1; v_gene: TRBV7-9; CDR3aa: CASSFRDRYSGANVLTF; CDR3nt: TGTGCCAGCAGCTTCCGGGACAGGTACTCTGGGGCCAACGTCCTGACTTTC
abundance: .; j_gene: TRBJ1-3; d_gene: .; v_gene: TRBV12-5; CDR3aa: CASGEGQVGNTIYF; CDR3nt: TGTGCTAGTGGAGAGGGTCAAGTCGGAAACACCATATATTTT
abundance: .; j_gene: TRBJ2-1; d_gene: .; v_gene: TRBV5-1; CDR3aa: CASSLIPTNNEQFF; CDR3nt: TGCGCCAGCAGCTTAATCCCTACCAACAATGAGCAGTTCTTC
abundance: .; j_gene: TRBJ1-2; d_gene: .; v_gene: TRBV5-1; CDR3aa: CASSTDSANYGYTF; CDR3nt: TGCGCCAGCAGCACGGACAGCGCTAACTATGGCTACACCTTC
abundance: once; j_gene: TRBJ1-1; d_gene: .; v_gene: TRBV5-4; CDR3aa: CASSLWGVKNTEAFF; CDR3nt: TGTGCCAGCAGCTTGTGGGGGGTAAAGAACACTGAAGCTTTCTTT
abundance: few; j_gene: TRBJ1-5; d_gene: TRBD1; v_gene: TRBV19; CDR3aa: CASMGTGGPQPQHF; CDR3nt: TGTGCCAGTATGGGGACAGGGGGCCCTCAGCCCCAGCATTTT
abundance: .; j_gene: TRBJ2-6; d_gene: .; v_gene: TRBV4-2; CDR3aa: CASSQDLWTAGANVLTF; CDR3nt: TGTGCCAGCAGCCAAGATCTATGGACAGCTGGGGCCAACGTCCTGACTTTC
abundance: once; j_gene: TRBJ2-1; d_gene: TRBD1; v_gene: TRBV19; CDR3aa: CASSTTGVNNEQFF; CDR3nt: TGTGCCAGTAGTACGACAGGGGTAAACAATGAGCAGTTCTTC
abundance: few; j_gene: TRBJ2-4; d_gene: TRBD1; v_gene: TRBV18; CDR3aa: CASSEDRVLAKNIQYF; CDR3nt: TGTGCCAGCTCGGAGGACAGGGTCCTAGCCAAAAACATTCAGTACTTC
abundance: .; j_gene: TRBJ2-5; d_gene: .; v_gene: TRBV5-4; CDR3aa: CASSLESQETQYF; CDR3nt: TGTGCCAGCAGCCTTGAGTCGCAAGAGACCCAGTACTTC
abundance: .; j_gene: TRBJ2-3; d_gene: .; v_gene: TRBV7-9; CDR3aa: CASSSGTPDTQYF; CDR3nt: TGTGCCAGCAGCTCCGGGACACCAGATACGCAGTATTTT
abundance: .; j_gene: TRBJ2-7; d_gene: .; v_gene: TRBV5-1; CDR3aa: CASSLVGGPSSYEQYF; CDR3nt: TGCGCCAGCAGCTTGGTGGGGGGGCCGAGCTCCTACGAGCAGTACTTC
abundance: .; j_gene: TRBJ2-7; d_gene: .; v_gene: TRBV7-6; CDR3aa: CASGPNREHFEQYF; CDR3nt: TGTGCCAGCGGCCCTAACCGGGAACATTTCGAGCAGTACTTC
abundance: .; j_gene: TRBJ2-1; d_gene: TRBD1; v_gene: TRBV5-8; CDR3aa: CASTNWDRDERFF; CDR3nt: TGTGCCAGCACGAATTGGGACAGGGATGAGCGGTTCTTC
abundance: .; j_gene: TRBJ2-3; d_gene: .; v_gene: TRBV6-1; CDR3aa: CASSEDQILTGTQYF; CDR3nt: TGTGCCAGCAGTGAAGACCAAATTCTCACAGGTACGCAGTATTTT
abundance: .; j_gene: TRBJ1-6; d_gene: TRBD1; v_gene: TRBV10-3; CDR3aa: CAIRRDRGNSPLHF; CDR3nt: TGTGCCATCAGAAGGGACAGGGGAAATTCACCCCTCCACTTT
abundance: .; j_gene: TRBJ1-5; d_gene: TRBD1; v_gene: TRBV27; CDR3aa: CAIGTAPNQPQHF; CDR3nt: TGTGCCATCGGGACAGCGCCCAATCAGCCCCAGCATTTT
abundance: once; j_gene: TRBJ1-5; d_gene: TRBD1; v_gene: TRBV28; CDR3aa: CASSWTGGKDQPQHF; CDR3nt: TGTGCCAGCAGTTGGACAGGGGGTAAAGATCAGCCCCAGCATTTT
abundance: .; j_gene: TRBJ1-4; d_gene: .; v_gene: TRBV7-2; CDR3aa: CASSLVEGSSEKLFF; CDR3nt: TGTGCCAGCAGCTTAGTGGAGGGGTCCAGTGAAAAACTGTTTTTT